The 2 T cell receptor beta chains listed next were all sequenced from one sample in a study of blood T cell repertoires in COVID-19. Assay: immunoSEQ multiplex PCR; the TCRdb copy retains only in-frame clones and omits some. The repertoire has approximately 180,000 clones, more than 75% of them found once; the top ten carry around 12%. Specimen: peripheral blood. The origin of the receptors is a woman between 70 and 85 years old with COVID-19, enrolled during active disease.

V usage is TRBV5-4 and J usage is TRBJ2-7; TRBD2 might be the D (6 bases). With 3 bases removed from V and 6 bases from J, the gap between germline ends came to 13 bases. In germline, CDR1 is SGHNT, CDR2 YYREEE (reference sequence). CDR3 length: 13 amino acids. The CDR3 is CASSSQRRVEQYF. CDR3 nucleotide sequence: TGTGCCAGCAGCTCCCAAAGGAGGGTCGAGCAGTACTTC.

The chain carries TRBV3-1 (or the pseudogene TRBV3-2) and TRBJ1-5, with D tentatively TRBD1 (6 bases). The V end lost 4 bases, the J end lost 4 bases, and 14 bases lay between the germline ends. This CDR3 has 15 amino acids. Germline V gene sequence: CDR1 LGHDT, CDR2 YNNKEL (reference sequence). CDR3 bases: TGTGCCAGCAGCCCACTTGGGCAGGGGAATCAGCCCCAGCATTTT. Residues: CASSPLGQGNQPQHF.